This is a list of T cell receptor beta chains from one sample in a study of blood T cells in healthy people across ages. TCRdb re-derived calls from the 5' RACE reads in MiXCR, one entry per CDR3 protein. The table lists 850,000 to 1,100,000 distinct CDR3 sequences, under 40% of them singletons. Sequenced input: blood. The source of these receptors is a man younger than 35 in good health. Both conserved end residues are part of each CDR3. The order of the fields is clone size, J gene, D gene, V gene, CDR3 protein, CDR3 DNA. The D gene is left open where the match is weak. Not all rows give a size; the values are once, few, many and, for expanded clones, a class.

clone_size: -; j_call: TRBJ2-1; d_call: -; v_call: TRBV9; cdr3_aa: CASGAPVGVHNEQFF; cdr3_nt: TGTGCCAGCGGCGCCCCCGTGGGGGTCCACAATGAGCAGTTCTTC
clone_size: -; j_call: TRBJ2-1; d_call: TRBD2; v_call: TRBV6-5; cdr3_aa: CASSLWGGGQNEQFF; cdr3_nt: TGTGCCAGCAGTTTATGGGGCGGGGGGCAAAATGAGCAGTTCTTC
clone_size: -; j_call: TRBJ2-5; d_call: TRBD2; v_call: TRBV29-1; cdr3_aa: CSVELAGVGETQYF; cdr3_nt: TGCAGCGTTGAACTAGCGGGGGTTGGAGAGACCCAGTACTTC
clone_size: few; j_call: TRBJ2-1; d_call: -; v_call: TRBV12-3/TRBV12-4; cdr3_aa: CASSPASGVGNEQFF; cdr3_nt: TGTGCCAGCAGCCCTGCCTCAGGGGTCGGCAATGAGCAGTTCTTC
clone_size: -; j_call: TRBJ1-1; d_call: -; v_call: TRBV12-3/TRBV12-4; cdr3_aa: CASSPFGPSNTEAFF; cdr3_nt: TGTGCCAGCAGCCCCTTCGGACCGTCGAACACTGAAGCTTTCTTT
clone_size: -; j_call: TRBJ1-5; d_call: TRBD1; v_call: TRBV6-2/TRBV6-3; cdr3_aa: CASAPGQGITQPQHF; cdr3_nt: TGTGCCAGCGCGCCGGGACAGGGTATCACTCAGCCCCAGCATTTT
clone_size: few; j_call: TRBJ2-4; d_call: -; v_call: TRBV29-1; cdr3_aa: CSVEGGQGAKNIQYF; cdr3_nt: TGCAGCGTTGAAGGCGGGCAGGGGGCCAAAAACATTCAGTACTTC
clone_size: few; j_call: TRBJ2-7; d_call: -; v_call: TRBV7-2; cdr3_aa: CASSPGLTSYEQYF; cdr3_nt: TGTGCCAGCAGCCCGGGACTTACCTCCTACGAGCAGTACTTC
clone_size: few; j_call: TRBJ2-3; d_call: -; v_call: TRBV10-3; cdr3_aa: CAISEVVDTQYF; cdr3_nt: TGTGCCATCAGTGAGGTAGTGGATACGCAGTATTTT
clone_size: -; j_call: TRBJ1-1; d_call: -; v_call: TRBV3-1; cdr3_aa: CASSRIPGPTNTEAFF; cdr3_nt: TGTGCCAGCAGCCGTATCCCGGGACCGACGAACACTGAAGCTTTCTTT
clone_size: -; j_call: TRBJ1-1; d_call: TRBD1; v_call: TRBV9; cdr3_aa: CASSGPGAGGNTEAFF; cdr3_nt: TGTGCCAGCAGCGGCCCTGGGGCAGGGGGCAACACTGAAGCTTTCTTT
clone_size: -; j_call: TRBJ2-6; d_call: -; v_call: TRBV27; cdr3_aa: CASRSSGAGANVLTF; cdr3_nt: TGTGCCAGCAGAAGTTCGGGGGCGGGGGCCAACGTCCTGACTTTC
clone_size: -; j_call: TRBJ2-7; d_call: -; v_call: TRBV18; cdr3_aa: CASSPADSYEQYF; cdr3_nt: TGTGCCAGCTCACCCGCGGACAGCTACGAGCAGTACTTC
clone_size: few; j_call: TRBJ1-5; d_call: -; v_call: TRBV12-5; cdr3_aa: CASAGGGNQPQHF; cdr3_nt: TGTGCTAGTGCCGGCGGGGGCAATCAGCCCCAGCATTTT
clone_size: -; j_call: TRBJ2-2; d_call: -; v_call: TRBV7-2; cdr3_aa: CASSTPAPNTGELFF; cdr3_nt: TGTGCCAGCAGCACACCCGCGCCCAACACCGGGGAGCTGTTTTTT
clone_size: -; j_call: TRBJ1-2; d_call: TRBD1; v_call: TRBV2; cdr3_aa: CASSEGQLDLYGYTF; cdr3_nt: TGTGCCAGCAGTGAGGGACAGTTAGACCTATATGGCTACACCTTC
clone_size: few; j_call: TRBJ2-7; d_call: -; v_call: TRBV20-1; cdr3_aa: CSALVGNEQYF; cdr3_nt: TGCAGTGCGTTAGTCGGTAATGAGCAGTACTTC
clone_size: -; j_call: TRBJ2-5; d_call: -; v_call: TRBV7-2; cdr3_aa: CASSLARSETQYF; cdr3_nt: TGTGCCAGCAGCTTAGCGAGGTCAGAGACCCAGTACTTC
clone_size: -; j_call: TRBJ1-4; d_call: -; v_call: TRBV11-2; cdr3_aa: CASSGRRGRLFF; cdr3_nt: TGTGCCAGCAGCGGACGGAGGGGAAGACTGTTTTTT
clone_size: -; j_call: TRBJ2-7; d_call: -; v_call: TRBV4-3; cdr3_aa: CASSQKYNEQYF; cdr3_nt: TGCGCCAGCAGCCAAAAATACAATGAGCAGTACTTC